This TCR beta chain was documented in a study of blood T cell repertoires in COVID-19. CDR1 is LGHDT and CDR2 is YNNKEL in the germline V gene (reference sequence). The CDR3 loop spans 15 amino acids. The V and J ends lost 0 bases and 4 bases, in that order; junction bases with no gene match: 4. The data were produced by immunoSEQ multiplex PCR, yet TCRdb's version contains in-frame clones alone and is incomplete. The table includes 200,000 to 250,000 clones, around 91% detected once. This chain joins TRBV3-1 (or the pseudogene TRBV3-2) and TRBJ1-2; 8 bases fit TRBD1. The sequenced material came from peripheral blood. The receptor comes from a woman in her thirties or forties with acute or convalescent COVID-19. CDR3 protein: CASSQDQGAGYGYTF. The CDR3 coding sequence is TGTGCCAGCAGCCAAGACCAGGGGGCAGGCTATGGCTACACCTTC.